One sample yielded the 9 T cell receptor beta chains listed below, sequenced in a study of blood T cell repertoires in COVID-19. Sequenced by immunoSEQ multiplex PCR; TCRdb stores in-frame clones only, minus some. Seen here are under 300,000 clones, over 80% observed once, and the top ten hold around 3.1%. Sample: PBMCs or T cells enriched from blood (not recorded which). These receptors originate from a woman aged 40 to 49 who had been exposed to COVID-19.

This clone was recorded once. The rearrangement uses TRBV23-1 and TRBJ1-6; 7 bases fit TRBD1. TRBV23-1 is labeled an ORF, and its function is uncertain. Losses at the gene ends were 5 bases for V and 4 bases for J; bases not matched to a gene: 8. CDR3 size: 16 residues. CDR3 residues: CASSSPGQDYNSPLHF. The CDR3 nucleotides are TGCGCCAGCAGTTCACCCGGACAGGATTATAATTCACCCCTCCACTTT.

This clone was observed once. V and J are TRBV19 and TRBJ1-2; the D gene is possibly TRBD1 (5 bases). Deletions cut 8 bases from V and 4 bases from J, with 17 bases between. The CDR3 is 14 amino acids. CDR1 is LNHDA, CDR2 SQIVND, per germline (reference sequence). As DNA, the CDR3 is TGTGCCAGTCGCACCGGGCAGGGTCCCTATGGCTACACCTTC. The encoded protein is CASRTGQGPYGYTF.

The DNA of the CDR3 is TGTGCCAGCAGTCCCCGGACAGGGAGAGGCTACACCTTC. Amino acid sequence: CASSPRTGRGYTF. This chain joins TRBV27 and TRBJ1-2; 8 bases are a match to TRBD1. The V gene's germline CDR1 is MNHEY and CDR2 SMNVEV (reference sequence). The CDR3 loop spans 13 amino acids. After removal of 5 bases from V and 8 bases from J, the junction contained 7 bases not matched to a gene.

The chain combines TRBV19 with TRBJ1-5; 8 nucleotides agree with TRBD1. V was pared by 5 bases and J by 3 bases, with 12 bases of the junction left unmatched. The CDR3 is 17 amino acids. CDR1 and CDR2 (germline): LNHDA, SQIVND (reference sequence). In DNA, the CDR3 is TGTGCCAGTAGTTTGACTAGGACAGGGTGGGACAATCAGCCCCAGCATTTT. It yields the protein CASSLTRTGWDNQPQHF.

The gene calls are TRBV9 and TRBJ1-3, with D possibly being TRBD1 (5 bases). From germline, CDR1 is SGDLS and CDR2 YYNGEE. The CDR3 consists of 16 residues. Trimming stripped 3 bases from V and 0 bases from J, with 13 bases between. The CDR3: CASSAGLMGSGNTIYF. Written as DNA, the CDR3 is TGTGCCAGCAGCGCGGGACTAATGGGCTCTGGAAACACCATATATTTT.

A single count supports this clone. This chain joins TRBV5-4 and TRBJ1-4, with D possibly matching TRBD1 (6 bases). Germline assignment: CDR1 SGHNT and CDR2 YYREEE (reference sequence). The CDR3 runs 14 residues. Trimming took 3 bases from V and 8 from J, leaving 14 bases between them. CDR3 in DNA: TGTGCCAGCAGCTCTCAGGGGAGAGAGGAAAAACTGTTTTTT. Residues: CASSSQGREEKLFF.

This clone was counted once. The V call is TRBV7-9, the J call TRBJ2-3, with a weak D call TRBD2 (5 bases). CDR3 length: 15 residues. Germline CDR1 and CDR2: SEHNR and FQNEAQ (reference sequence). Trimming removed 8 bases at V and 3 bases at J, with 18 bases between. CDR3: CASERGSGGTDTQYF. CDR3 nucleotides: TGTGCCAGCGAAAGAGGCAGCGGAGGTACAGATACGCAGTATTTT.

The rearrangement uses TRBV7-8 and TRBJ2-7; 7 nucleotides line up with TRBD2. Germline V gene sequence: CDR1 SGHVS, CDR2 FQNEAQ. V lost 1 base to trimming and J lost 3 bases; unmatched junction nucleotides: 6. There are 15 residues in the CDR3. CDR3 bases: TGTGCCAGCAGCTTAGGGCTAGCGGAGAACTACGAGCAGTACGTC. Amino acids: CASSLGLAENYEQYV.

CDR3 bases: TGTGCCAGCAGTTCCCCGGGTCCCTATGGCTACACCTTC. Translating it yields CASSSPGPYGYTF. V is TRBV28 and J is TRBJ1-2; no reliable D call. The CDR3 has 13 amino acids. Germline V gene sequence: CDR1 MDHEN, CDR2 SYDVKM. Trimming took 4 bases from V and 4 from J, leaving 10 bases between them.